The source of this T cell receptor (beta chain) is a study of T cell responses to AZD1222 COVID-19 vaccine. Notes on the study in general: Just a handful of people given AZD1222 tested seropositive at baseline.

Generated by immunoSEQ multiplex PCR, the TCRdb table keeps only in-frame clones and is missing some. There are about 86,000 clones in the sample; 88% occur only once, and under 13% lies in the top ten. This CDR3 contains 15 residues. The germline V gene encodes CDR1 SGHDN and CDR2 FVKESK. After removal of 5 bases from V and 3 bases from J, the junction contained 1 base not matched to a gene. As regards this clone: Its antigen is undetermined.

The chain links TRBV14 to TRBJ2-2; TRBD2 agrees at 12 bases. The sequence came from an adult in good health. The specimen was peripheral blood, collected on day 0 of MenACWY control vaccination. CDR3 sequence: CASSWTSGDTGELFF. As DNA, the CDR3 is TGTGCCAGCAGCTGGACTAGCGGGGACACCGGGGAGCTGTTTTTT. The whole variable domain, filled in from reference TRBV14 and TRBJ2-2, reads EAGVTQFPSHSVIEKGQTVTLRCDPISGHDNLYWYRRVMGKEIKFLLHFVKESKQDESGMPNNRFLAERTGGTYSTLKVQPAELEDSGVYFCASSWTSGDTGELFFGEGSRLTVL.